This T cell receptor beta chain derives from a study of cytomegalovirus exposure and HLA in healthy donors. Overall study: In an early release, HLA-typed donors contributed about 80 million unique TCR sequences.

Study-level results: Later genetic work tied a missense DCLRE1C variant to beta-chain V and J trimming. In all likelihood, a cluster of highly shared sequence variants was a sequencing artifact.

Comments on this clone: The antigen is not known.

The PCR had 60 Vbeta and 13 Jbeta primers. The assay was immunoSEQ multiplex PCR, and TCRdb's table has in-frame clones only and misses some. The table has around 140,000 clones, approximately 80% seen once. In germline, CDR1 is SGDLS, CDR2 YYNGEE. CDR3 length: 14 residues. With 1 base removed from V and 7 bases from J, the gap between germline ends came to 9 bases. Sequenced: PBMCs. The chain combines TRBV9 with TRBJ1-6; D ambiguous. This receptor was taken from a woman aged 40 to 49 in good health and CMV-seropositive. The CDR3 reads CASSVNELNSPLHF. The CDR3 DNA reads TGTGCCAGCAGCGTAAATGAGCTGAATTCACCCCTCCACTTT.